Below are 22 T cell receptor beta chains sequenced from a single sample in a study of T cell changes during pregnancy in multiple sclerosis (dated by TCRdb to the late 2010s). The library was made by the immunoSEQ multiplex PCR assay. Not all clones reach the TCRdb copy of this immuneACCESS table, which keeps in-frame sequences only. Checked studies attribute under half of the gap to unresolved V genes and leave the rest unexplained. The sample records 30,000 to 40,000 clones, about 92% of which are singletons. Jointly, the top ten make up 0.7% to 0.85% of the sample. Specimen: CD4+ T cells from peripheral blood mononuclear cells, collected after pregnancy. The receptor set was obtained from a female donor in good health, enrolled as a control in a pregnancy study.

J is TRBJ2-3 and V is TRBV6-4; TRBD2 aligns across 11 bases. The germline V gene has CDR1 MRHNA and CDR2 SNTAGT. The junction had 5 bases not matched to a gene; V was cut back by 8 bases and J by 4 bases. The CDR3 runs 14 residues. For the CDR3, the DNA is TGTGCCAGCTCTAGCGGGGGGATCTCAGATACGCAGTATTTT. Translation: CASSSGGISDTQYF.

A single count supports this clone. At one end, the junction sequence differs from germline, possibly due to a read error. The rearrangement links TRBV6-5 to TRBJ2-7; D might be TRBD1 (6 bases). Germline assignment: CDR1 MNHEY and CDR2 SVGAGI. The CDR3 covers 12 residues. The CDR3 reads CASGQSTYGQYF. DNA of the CDR3: TGTGCCAGTGGACAGAGCACCTACGGGCAGTACTTC.

The rearrangement uses TRBV2 and TRBJ2-2; weak D call: TRBD2 (5 bases). V shed 0 bases and J shed 5 bases, with 7 bases lying between them. In germline, CDR1 is SNHLY, CDR2 FYNNEI. The CDR3 sequence is 14 residues long. CDR3 bases: TGTGCCAGCAGTGAAGCGCGAGGGACCGGGGAGCTGTTTTTT. It translates to CASSEARGTGELFF.

The chain uses TRBV4-3 and TRBJ2-7, with 13 bases fitting TRBD2. Germline V gives CDR1 LGHNA, CDR2 YSLEER. V dropped 2 bases and J dropped 4; count of bases not matched to a gene: 11. The CDR3 sequence is 18 residues long. CDR3 residues: CASSQWAATSGGAYEQYF. In nucleotides, the CDR3 is TGCGCCAGCAGCCAATGGGCCGCTACTAGCGGGGGGGCGTACGAGCAGTACTTC.

The V gene is TRBV5-1, the J gene TRBJ2-5; TRBD1 agrees at 8 bases. With V trimmed by 3 bases and J by 4 bases, 11 bases remained unmatched. CDR1 and CDR2 from the germline V gene are SGHRS and YFSETQ. The CDR3 is 16 amino acids. CDR3 sequence: CASSYALDRGGETQYF. For the CDR3, the DNA is TGCGCCAGCAGCTACGCCTTAGACAGGGGAGGAGAGACCCAGTACTTC. The full variable domain, completed using reference TRBV5-1 and TRBJ2-5, is KAGVTQTPRYLIKTRGQQVTLSCSPISGHRSVSWYQQTPGQGLQFLFEYFSETQRNKGNFPGRFSGRQFSNSRSEMNVSTLELGDSALYLCASSYALDRGGETQYFGPGTRLLVL.

V gene TRBV9 combines with J gene TRBJ2-5; 8 bases map to TRBD1. The CDR3 extends over 14 amino acids. Germline values: CDR1 SGDLS, CDR2 YYNGEE. The junction had 8 bases not matched to a gene; V was cut back by 6 bases and J by 4 bases. In DNA, the CDR3 is TGTGCCAGCACCCCAGGGGGCGGAGGAGAGACCCAGTACTTC. This sequence encodes CASTPGGGGETQYF.

The chain is built from TRBV27 and TRBJ2-2; the D is unclear. The germline gives CDR1 MNHEY, CDR2 SMNVEV (reference sequence). This CDR3 is 14 amino acids long. The germline V and J ends were trimmed by 10 bases and 1 base, with 13 bases remaining between them. The chain's CDR3 is CATRWQVNTGELFF. As DNA, the CDR3 is TGTGCCACCCGTTGGCAGGTGAACACCGGGGAGCTGTTTTTT.

The rearrangement uses TRBV6-6 and TRBJ1-5; no clear D gene. V lost 2 bases and J lost 0, with 8 bases in between. The CDR3 extends over 15 amino acids. The germline gives CDR1 MNHNY, CDR2 SVGAGI (reference sequence). The CDR3, as DNA: TGTGCCAGCAGTTACAACGGGGATAGCAATCAGCCCCAGCATTTT. Translated: CASSYNGDSNQPQHF.

The chain is built from TRBV18 and TRBJ2-7, with D maybe TRBD1 (6 bases). Trimming cost V 6 bases and J 6 bases, with 18 bases left between them. Germline assignment: CDR1 KGHSH and CDR2 LQKENI. The CDR3 has 14 residues. CDR3: CASSYTGITLEQYF. In DNA form, the CDR3 reads TGTGCCAGCTCTTACACAGGGATAACGCTCGAGCAGTACTTC.

In this sample, this clone turned up once. The chain is built from TRBV7-2 and TRBJ2-7, with 8 positions matching TRBD1. V was pared by 2 bases and J by 5 bases, with 14 bases of the junction left unmatched. Germline V gene data show CDR1 as SGHTA and CDR2 as FQGNSA. The CDR3 covers 17 residues. In DNA, the CDR3 is TGTGCCAGCAGCTTAACGAGATCGCGGACAGGGAAGAACGAGCAGTACTTC. As protein: CASSLTRSRTGKNEQYF.

This clone is labeled as medium-sized (0.01 to 0.1%). This chain joins TRBV5-5 and TRBJ1-1, with a weak D call TRBD1 (5 bases). The CDR3 length is 14 residues. The germline CDR1 and CDR2 sequences are SGHKS and YYEKEE (reference sequence). V was clipped by 6 bases and J by 0 bases, with 12 bases between them. CDR3 in amino acids: CASTVRQMNTEAFF. The DNA of the CDR3 is TGTGCCAGCACCGTGAGACAGATGAACACTGAAGCTTTCTTT.

This rearrangement joins TRBV6-5 to TRBJ2-1; the match to TRBD1 covers 7 bases. CDR3 length: 13 residues. The junction had 11 bases not matched to a gene; V was cut back by 6 bases and J by 12 bases. The germline CDR1 and CDR2 sequences are MNHEY and SVGAGI. Written as DNA, the CDR3 is TGTGCCAGCAGGACAGGGAATACGGTGGGGCAGTTCTTC. This encodes CASRTGNTVGQFF.

The chain is built from TRBV19 and TRBJ1-2; maybe TRBD1 (5 bases). The CDR3 has 15 amino acids. The germline CDR1 and CDR2 sequences are LNHDA and SQIVND (reference sequence). V was pared by 5 bases and J by 4 bases, with 17 bases between. The CDR3 DNA is TGTGCCAGTAGTCCCCTGTGGGGGGTGATCTATGGCTACACCTTC. Its translation is CASSPLWGVIYGYTF.

CDR3 region: CASSPSGQYNEKLFF. The CDR3 nucleotides read TGTGCCAGCAGTCCCTCGGGACAGTATAATGAAAAACTGTTTTTT. The V call is TRBV28, the J call TRBJ1-4, with 7 nucleotides matching TRBD1. J was trimmed by 4 bases and V by 5 bases; bases with no gene match: 7. Germline-derived CDR1 and CDR2 are MDHEN and SYDVKM. This CDR3 contains 15 residues.

The chain links TRBV4-3 to TRBJ2-1; D possibly corresponds to TRBD1 (6 bases). This CDR3 has 15 residues. The V end lost 1 base, the J end lost 6 bases, and 13 bases lay between the germline ends. CDR1 and CDR2 (germline): LGHNA, YSLEER. CDR3 coding DNA: TGCGCCAGCAGCCAAGGTGGGGGCTCAGCCAATGAGCAGTTCTTC. Translating it yields CASSQGGGSANEQFF.

This sequence joins TRBV5-6 and TRBJ2-5; tentatively, D is TRBD2 (6 bases). V was pared by 6 bases and J by 5 bases, with 11 bases between. Per germline, CDR1 SGHDT and CDR2 YYEEEE. CDR3 length: 12 amino acids. CDR3 coding DNA: TGTGCCAGCACCAGGAGGGCGGAGACCCAGTACTTC. This sequence encodes CASTRRAETQYF. Full variable domain (remainder filled in from reference TRBV5-6 and TRBJ2-5): DAGVTQSPTHLIKTRGQQVTLRCSPKSGHDTVSWYQQALGQGPQFIFQYYEEEERQRGNFPDRFSGHQFPNYSSELNVNALLLGDSALYLCASTRRAETQYFGPGTRLLVL.

This sequence joins TRBV15 and TRBJ1-5; possible D gene TRBD1, 6 bases. The V gene lost 3 bases and the J gene lost 7 bases, with 19 bases spanning the gap. This CDR3 is built from 16 residues. Germline V gene data show CDR1 as LNHNV and CDR2 as YYDKDF (reference sequence). In DNA form, the CDR3 reads TGTGCCACCAGCAGGGGGGGGGACACCATGGGACAGCCCCAGCATTTT. Translation gives CATSRGGDTMGQPQHF.

The chain joins TRBV10-2 to TRBJ2-1; D may be TRBD2 (5 bases). The germline CDR1 and CDR2 sequences are WSHSY and SAAADI. This CDR3 contains 16 residues. V was clipped by 0 bases and J by 4 bases, with 13 bases between them. The CDR3 nucleotides read TGCGCCAGCAGTGAGTCCTTGTGGGAGCAATACAATGAGCAGTTCTTC. It is translated as CASSESLWEQYNEQFF.

This clone is a singleton in its sample. V gene TRBV7-2 combines with J gene TRBJ2-7; TRBD1 matches at 9 bases. CDR1 SGHTA and CDR2 FQGNSA come from the germline V gene. The CDR3 consists of 17 residues. Trimming at V came to 2 bases and at J to 7 bases, leaving 15 bases not matched to a gene. Here the CDR3 reads CASSLLISGTGKAEQYF. In DNA form, the CDR3 reads TGTGCCAGCAGCTTACTAATCTCGGGGACAGGGAAAGCTGAGCAGTACTTC.

The chain uses TRBV13 and TRBJ2-3; tentatively, D is TRBD2 (5 bases). Between the trimmed V and J ends, which lost 3 bases and 6 bases, there was a span of 13 bases. The CDR3 covers 14 residues. Germline assignment: CDR1 PRHDT and CDR2 FYEKMQ (reference sequence). The CDR3 reads CASSLGGSPDTQYF. CDR3 in DNA: TGTGCCAGCAGCTTGGGCGGGTCGCCGGATACGCAGTATTTT.

The chain joins TRBV14 to TRBJ2-5; D unresolved. This CDR3 spans 13 amino acids. Germline CDR1 and CDR2: SGHDN and FVKESK. The germline V and J ends were trimmed by 4 bases and 5 bases, with 11 bases remaining between them. The CDR3 is CASSLLKKETQYF. The CDR3 DNA follows: TGTGCCAGCAGCCTCCTAAAAAAGGAGACCCAGTACTTC. The full variable domain, in which reference TRBV14 and TRBJ2-5 provide the parts outside the CDR3, is EAGVTQFPSHSVIEKGQTVTLRCDPISGHDNLYWYRRVMGKEIKFLLHFVKESKQDESGMPNNRFLAERTGGTYSTLKVQPAELEDSGVYFCASSLLKKETQYFGPGTRLLVL.

This clone was recorded only once. The chain employs TRBV7-2 and TRBJ2-3, with 10 bases aligning to TRBD2. Losses at the gene ends were 1 base for V and 7 bases for J; bases not matched to a gene: 5. Germline V CDR1 and CDR2: SGHTA, FQGNSA. This CDR3 is built from 15 residues. In DNA form, the CDR3 reads TGTGCCAGCAGCTTAGAACTAGCGGGGATGTATACGCAGTATTTT. Amino acid sequence: CASSLELAGMYTQYF.